This entry lists 13 T cell receptor beta chains sequenced from one sample in a study of cytomegalovirus exposure and HLA in healthy donors. Primers: 60 Vbeta forward and 13 Jbeta reverse. Only in-frame clones appear in the TCRdb table, and some are missing; sequencing was by immunoSEQ multiplex PCR. Of 150,000 to 200,000 clones listed, around 84% were seen once; the top ten hold roughly 3.1%. The sample comprised PBMCs. The receptors originated from a man aged 40-55 years in good health and CMV-seropositive.

This clone has just one count. The chain uses TRBV5-6 and TRBJ2-1; 9 bases fit TRBD1. The CDR3 sequence is 15 residues long. Germline loops: CDR1 SGHDT, CDR2 YYEEEE. V dropped 0 bases and J dropped 9; count of bases not matched to a gene: 7. The CDR3 nucleotides are TGTGCCAGCAGCTTGGGACAGGGGGTGTCTATTGAGCAGTTCTTC. Encoded protein: CASSLGQGVSIEQFF.

This sequence joins TRBV4-1 and TRBJ2-1, with 8 bases that match TRBD1. The CDR3 runs 16 residues. Per the germline V gene, CDR1 is MGHRA and CDR2 is YSYEKL. V lost 3 bases and J lost 6; bases outside the gene matches: 10. This chain's CDR3 is CASSQIQWTGTNEQFF. Written as DNA, the CDR3 is TGCGCCAGCAGCCAGATACAGTGGACAGGGACCAATGAGCAGTTCTTC.

This chain links TRBV2 with TRBJ1-2; tentative D call: TRBD1 (6 bases). Germline V CDR1 and CDR2: SNHLY, FYNNEI. This CDR3 spans 13 amino acids. The V end was cut by 7 bases, the J end by 5 bases, with 14 bases between. The CDR3 is CASTPVGAYGYTF. In DNA form, the CDR3 reads TGTGCCAGCACGCCAGTGGGGGCTTATGGCTACACCTTC.

This clone was counted between two and nine times. The rearrangement joins TRBV4-2 to TRBJ2-7; D possibly corresponds to TRBD1 (5 bases). From germline, CDR1 is LGHNA and CDR2 YNFKEQ. The germline V and J ends were trimmed by 0 bases and 5 bases, with 11 bases remaining between them. The CDR3 covers 14 residues. This chain's CDR3 is CASSQDYQGDEQYF. Written as DNA, the CDR3 is TGTGCCAGCAGCCAAGATTACCAGGGTGACGAGCAGTACTTC.

This chain connects TRBV11-1 to TRBJ2-2; D gene ambiguous. V was cut by 1 base and J by 3 bases, with 9 bases left in between. Germline V gives CDR1 SGHAT, CDR2 FQDESV (reference sequence). This CDR3 comprises 15 residues. CDR3 in DNA: TGTGCCAGCAGCTTAGGACATCTGGACACCGGGGAGCTGTTTTTT. Translating it yields CASSLGHLDTGELFF. The whole variable domain, filled in from reference TRBV11-1 and TRBJ2-2, reads EAEVAQSPRYKITEKSQAVAFWCDPISGHATLYWYRQILGQGPELLVQFQDESVVDDSQLPKDRFSAERLKGVDSTLKIQPAELGDSAMYLCASSLGHLDTGELFFGEGSRLTVL.

This clone is a singleton in its sample. The rearrangement uses TRBV5-1 and TRBJ1-2; D unclear. Germline assignment: CDR1 SGHRS and CDR2 YFSETQ. This CDR3 is built from 13 residues. V was cut by 2 bases and J by 2 bases, with 7 bases left in between. CDR3 DNA: TGCGCCAGCAGCTTAGACGGGAACTATGGCTACACCTTC. Protein product: CASSLDGNYGYTF.

The rearrangement uses TRBV6-1 and TRBJ2-7; tentative D call: TRBD1 (7 bases). This CDR3 is 15 amino acids long. Germline V gene sequence: CDR1 MNHNS, CDR2 SASEGT. V was trimmed by 6 bases and J by 6 bases, leaving 21 bases between them. In DNA, the CDR3 is TGTGCCAGCAGAAGAAACATGGAGGGGGCGTTCGAGCAGTACTTC. It translates to CASRRNMEGAFEQYF.

V gene TRBV6-5 combines with J gene TRBJ2-7, with 12 positions matching TRBD2. Germline V CDR1 and CDR2: MNHEY, SVGAGI. The CDR3 is 15 residues long. Trimming cost V 5 bases and J 1 base; bases outside gene matches: 3. The chain's CDR3 is CASSRTSGTSYEQYF. CDR3 in DNA: TGTGCCAGCAGTCGGACTAGCGGGACGTCCTACGAGCAGTACTTC.

The chain combines TRBV4-1 with TRBJ2-1, with D maybe TRBD1 (7 bases). There are 16 residues in the CDR3. V was shortened by 5 bases and J by 4 bases, with 18 bases between the two germline ends. Germline V gene sequence: CDR1 MGHRA, CDR2 YSYEKL. CDR3 bases: TGCGCCAGCAGCACTAGCCGACAGGGTACATACAATGAGCAGTTCTTC. It translates to CASSTSRQGTYNEQFF.

J is TRBJ1-4 and V is TRBV9, with 8 nucleotides matching TRBD1. The CDR3 loop spans 17 amino acids. Per the germline V gene, CDR1 is SGDLS and CDR2 is YYNGEE. V gave up 0 bases and J gave up 5 bases; unmatched junction bases: 9. This CDR3 reads CASSVGAVGTGNEKLFF. CDR3 sequence (DNA): TGTGCCAGCAGCGTAGGTGCCGTAGGGACAGGAAATGAAAAACTGTTTTTT.

The chain recombines TRBV7-9 with TRBJ1-4; TRBD1 agrees at 8 bases. The CDR3 loop spans 16 amino acids. Germline CDR1 SEHNR, CDR2 FQNEAQ (reference sequence). The V segment lost 4 bases and the J segment 7 bases; nucleotides outside the gene matches: 11. CDR3 protein: CASSSSPQGGTEKLFF. The CDR3 nucleotides are TGTGCCAGCAGCTCTAGCCCACAGGGGGGGACTGAAAAACTGTTTTTT.

CDR3 residues: CASSFLSGTGGNYGYTF. The CDR3 coding sequence is TGTGCCAGCAGCTTCTTATCCGGGACAGGGGGAAACTATGGCTACACCTTC. This sequence joins TRBV5-4 and TRBJ1-2; 11 nucleotides agree with TRBD1. V trimming: 2 bases; J trimming: 2 bases; junction bases outside the gene matches: 8. The CDR3 consists of 17 residues. The germline CDR1 and CDR2 sequences are SGHNT and YYREEE (reference sequence).

The chain links TRBV11-3 to TRBJ2-7, with 9 bases lining up with TRBD2. This CDR3 is 14 amino acids long. Germline V CDR1 and CDR2: SGHNT, YENEEA. Germline trimming cut 5 bases from V and 0 bases from J; bases unmatched to any gene: 2. The DNA for the CDR3 is TGTGCCAGCAGCGTTAGCGGGAGCTCCTACGAGCAGTACTTC. It encodes CASSVSGSSYEQYF.